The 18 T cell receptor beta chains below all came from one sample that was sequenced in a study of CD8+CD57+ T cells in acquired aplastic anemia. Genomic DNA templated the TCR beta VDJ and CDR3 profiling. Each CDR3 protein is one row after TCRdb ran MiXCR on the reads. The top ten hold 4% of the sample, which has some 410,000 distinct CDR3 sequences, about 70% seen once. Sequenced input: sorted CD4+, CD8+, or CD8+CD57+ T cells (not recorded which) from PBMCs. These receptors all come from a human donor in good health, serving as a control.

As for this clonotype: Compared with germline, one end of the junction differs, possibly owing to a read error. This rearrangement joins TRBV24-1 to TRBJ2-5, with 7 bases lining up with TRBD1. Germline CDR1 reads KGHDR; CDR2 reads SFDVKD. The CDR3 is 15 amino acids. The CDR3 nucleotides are TGTGCCACCAGTGATTTCCGGCAGGGGGTAGACGGCCACACCTTC. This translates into CATSDFRQGVDGHTF.

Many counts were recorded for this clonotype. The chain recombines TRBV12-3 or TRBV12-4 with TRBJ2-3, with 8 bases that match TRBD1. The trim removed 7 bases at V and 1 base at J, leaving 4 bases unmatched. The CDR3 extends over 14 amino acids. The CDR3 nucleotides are TGTGCCAGCAATCCGGGACAGGGCACAGATACGCAGTATTTT. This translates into CASNPGQGTDTQYF.

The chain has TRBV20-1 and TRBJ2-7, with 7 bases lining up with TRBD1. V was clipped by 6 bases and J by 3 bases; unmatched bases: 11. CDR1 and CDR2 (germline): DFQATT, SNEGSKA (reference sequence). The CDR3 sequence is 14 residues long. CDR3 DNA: TGCAGTGCCGTACAGGGGAACTATGGCTACGAGCAGTACTTC. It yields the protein CSAVQGNYGYEQYF.

CDR3 amino acids: CASCRTGEGNYEQHF. The CDR3 DNA sequence: TGTGCCAGCTGCCGAACAGGGGAAGGCAATTACGAGCAGCATTTT. This rearrangement joins TRBV7-2 to TRBJ1-5, with 7 bases lining up with TRBD1. CDR3 size: 15 residues. With V trimmed by 8 bases and J by 13 bases, 20 bases remained unmatched. Germline V gives CDR1 SGHTA, CDR2 FQGNSA.

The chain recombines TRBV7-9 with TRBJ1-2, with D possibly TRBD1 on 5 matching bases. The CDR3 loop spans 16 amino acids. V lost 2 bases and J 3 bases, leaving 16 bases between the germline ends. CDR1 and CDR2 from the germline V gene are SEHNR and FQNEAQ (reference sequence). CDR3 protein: CASSLHPLGGDYGYTF. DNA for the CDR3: TGTGCCAGCAGCTTACATCCTTTAGGAGGGGACTATGGCTACACCTTC.

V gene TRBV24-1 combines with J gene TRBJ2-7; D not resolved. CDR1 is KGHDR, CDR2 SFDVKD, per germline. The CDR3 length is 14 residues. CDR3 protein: CTVHNTRGSYEQYF. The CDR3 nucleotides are TGTACCGTCCACAATACGAGAGGTTCCTACGAGCAGTACTTC.

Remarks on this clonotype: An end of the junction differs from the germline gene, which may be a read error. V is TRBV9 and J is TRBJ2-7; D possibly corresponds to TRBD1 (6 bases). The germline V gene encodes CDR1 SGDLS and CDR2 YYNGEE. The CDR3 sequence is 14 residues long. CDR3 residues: CAGSVQGVGDEAYF. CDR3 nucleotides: TGTGCCGGCAGCGTACAGGGCGTAGGGGATGAAGCTTACTTC.

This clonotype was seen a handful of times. CDR3 coding DNA: TGTGCCAGCAGCTTAGCTGACAGGGGGCAAAAAGAGACCCAGTACTTC. Translation: CASSLADRGQKETQYF. This sequence joins TRBV7-9 and TRBJ2-5; TRBD1 aligns across 10 bases. Germline CDR1 is SEHNR and CDR2 is FQNEAQ (reference sequence). The trim removed 0 bases at V and 3 bases at J, leaving 4 bases unmatched. This CDR3 contains 16 residues. Full variable domain (outside the CDR3, taken from reference TRBV7-9 and TRBJ2-5): DTGVSQNPRHKITKRGQNVTFRCDPISEHNRLYWYRQTLGQGPEFLTYFQNEAQLEKSRLLSDRFSAERPKGSFSTLEIQRTEQGDSAMYLCASSLADRGQKETQYFGPGTRLLVL.

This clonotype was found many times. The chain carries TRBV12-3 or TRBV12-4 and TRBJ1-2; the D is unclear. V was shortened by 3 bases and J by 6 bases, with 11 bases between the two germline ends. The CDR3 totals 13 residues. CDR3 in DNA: TGTGCCAGCAGTTTTGTCGCTCGGGATGGCTACACCTTC. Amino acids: CASSFVARDGYTF.

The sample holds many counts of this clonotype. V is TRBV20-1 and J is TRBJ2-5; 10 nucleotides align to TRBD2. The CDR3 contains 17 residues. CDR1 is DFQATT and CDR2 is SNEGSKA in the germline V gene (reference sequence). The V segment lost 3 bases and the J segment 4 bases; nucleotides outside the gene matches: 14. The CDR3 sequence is CSASVLAGGGEIETQYF. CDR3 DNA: TGCAGTGCTAGTGTATTAGCGGGGGGAGGTGAAATAGAGACCCAGTACTTC.

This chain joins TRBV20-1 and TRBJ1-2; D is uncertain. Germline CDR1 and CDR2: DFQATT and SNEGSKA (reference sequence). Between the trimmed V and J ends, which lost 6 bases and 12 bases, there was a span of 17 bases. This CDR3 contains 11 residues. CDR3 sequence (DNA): TGCAGTGCCACAGTGAGCTCTGGAAACACCTTC. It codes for CSATVSSGNTF.

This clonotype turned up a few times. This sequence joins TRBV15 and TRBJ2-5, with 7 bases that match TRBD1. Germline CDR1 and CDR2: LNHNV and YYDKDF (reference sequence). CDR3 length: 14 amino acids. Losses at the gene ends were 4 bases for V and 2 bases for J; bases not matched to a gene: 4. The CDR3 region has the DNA TGTGCCACCAGCACCCGACAGGGACAAGAGACCCAGTACTTC. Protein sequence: CATSTRQGQETQYF.

The CDR3 DNA reads TGTGCCAGCAGCTTGCGGGGGGAGGGAAACTATGGCTACACCTTC. Translating gives CASSLRGEGNYGYTF. The chain has TRBV5-8 and TRBJ1-2; possible D gene TRBD1, 5 bases. The CDR3 is 15 residues long. CDR1 is SGHTS and CDR2 is YDEGEE in the germline V gene. Trimming pared 1 base from V and 2 bases from J, leaving 12 bases between.

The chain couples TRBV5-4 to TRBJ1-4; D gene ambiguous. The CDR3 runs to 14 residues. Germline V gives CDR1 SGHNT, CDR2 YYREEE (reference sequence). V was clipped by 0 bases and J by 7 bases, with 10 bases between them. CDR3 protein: CASSLAGMGEKLFF. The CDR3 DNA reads TGTGCCAGCAGCTTGGCCGGGATGGGTGAAAAACTGTTTTTT.

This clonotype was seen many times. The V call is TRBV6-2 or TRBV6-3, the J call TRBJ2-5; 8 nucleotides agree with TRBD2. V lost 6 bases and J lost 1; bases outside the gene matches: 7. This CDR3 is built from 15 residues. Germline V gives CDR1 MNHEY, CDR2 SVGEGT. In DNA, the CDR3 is TGTGCCAGCAGGTCACGGGGACTAGGCCAAGAGACCCAGTACTTC. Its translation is CASRSRGLGQETQYF.

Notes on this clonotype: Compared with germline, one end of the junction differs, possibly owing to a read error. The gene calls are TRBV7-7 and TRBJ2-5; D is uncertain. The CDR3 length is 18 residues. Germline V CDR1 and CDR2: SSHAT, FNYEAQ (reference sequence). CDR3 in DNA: TGTGCTAGCAGCTTTGCCGGCACCCCGGAGACCCAGTACGAGACCCAGTACTTC. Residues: CASSFAGTPETQYETQYF.

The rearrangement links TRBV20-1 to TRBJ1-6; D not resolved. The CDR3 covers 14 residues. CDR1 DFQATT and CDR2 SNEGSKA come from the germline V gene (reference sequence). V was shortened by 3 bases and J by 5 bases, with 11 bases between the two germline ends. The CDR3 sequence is CSARAQNNNSPLHF. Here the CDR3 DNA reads TGCAGTGCTAGGGCCCAAAACAATAATTCACCCCTCCACTTT.

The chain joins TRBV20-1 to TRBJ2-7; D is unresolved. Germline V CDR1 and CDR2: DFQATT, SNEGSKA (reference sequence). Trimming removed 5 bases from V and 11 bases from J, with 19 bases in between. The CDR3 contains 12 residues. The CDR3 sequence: CSAAGCPTNKYF. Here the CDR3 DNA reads TGCAGTGCTGCCGGATGTCCTACGAACAAGTACTTC.